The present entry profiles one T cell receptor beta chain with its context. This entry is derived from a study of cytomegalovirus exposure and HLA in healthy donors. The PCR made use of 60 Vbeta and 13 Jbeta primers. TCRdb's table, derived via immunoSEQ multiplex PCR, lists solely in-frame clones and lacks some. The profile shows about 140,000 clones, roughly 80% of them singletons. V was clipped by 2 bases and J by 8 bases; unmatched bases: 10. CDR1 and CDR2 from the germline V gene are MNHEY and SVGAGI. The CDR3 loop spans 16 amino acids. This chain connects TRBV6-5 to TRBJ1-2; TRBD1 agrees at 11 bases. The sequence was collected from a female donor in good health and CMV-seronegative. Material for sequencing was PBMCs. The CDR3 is CASSYRRDRGFRGYTF. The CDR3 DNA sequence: TGTGCCAGCAGTTACCGGCGGGACAGGGGGTTTCGGGGCTACACCTTC.